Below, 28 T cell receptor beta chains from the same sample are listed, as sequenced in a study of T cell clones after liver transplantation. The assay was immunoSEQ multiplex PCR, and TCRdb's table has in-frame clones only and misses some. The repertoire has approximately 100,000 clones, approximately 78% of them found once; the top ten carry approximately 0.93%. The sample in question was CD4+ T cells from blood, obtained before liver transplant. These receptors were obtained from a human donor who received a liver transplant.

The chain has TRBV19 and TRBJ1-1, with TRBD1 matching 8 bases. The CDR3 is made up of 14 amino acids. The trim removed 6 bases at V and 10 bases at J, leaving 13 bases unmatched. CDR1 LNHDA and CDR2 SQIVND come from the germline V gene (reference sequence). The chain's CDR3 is CASSDRRQGIGAFF. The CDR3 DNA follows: TGTGCCAGTAGCGATAGACGACAGGGGATTGGAGCTTTCTTT.

The CDR3 DNA follows: TGCGCCAGCAGAAAGGACAGGGGTCGCACCGGGGAGCTGTTTTTT. Residues: CASRKDRGRTGELFF. The J gene is TRBJ2-2, the V gene TRBV5-1; 9 bases agree with TRBD1. V dropped 5 bases and J dropped 4; count of bases not matched to a gene: 6. The germline gives CDR1 SGHRS, CDR2 YFSETQ. This CDR3 has 15 residues.

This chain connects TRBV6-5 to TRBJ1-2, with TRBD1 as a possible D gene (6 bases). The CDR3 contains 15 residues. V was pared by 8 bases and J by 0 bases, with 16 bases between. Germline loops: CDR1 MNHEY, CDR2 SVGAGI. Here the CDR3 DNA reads TGTGCCAGCTCAAGGGGGGACCCGGCTAACTATGGCTACACCTTC. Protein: CASSRGDPANYGYTF.

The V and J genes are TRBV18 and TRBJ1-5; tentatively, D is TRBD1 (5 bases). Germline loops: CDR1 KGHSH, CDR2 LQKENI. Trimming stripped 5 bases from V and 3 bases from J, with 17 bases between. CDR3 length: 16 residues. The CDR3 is CASSTTQVLINQPQHF. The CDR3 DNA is TGTGCCAGCTCAACTACACAGGTATTGATCAATCAGCCCCAGCATTTT.

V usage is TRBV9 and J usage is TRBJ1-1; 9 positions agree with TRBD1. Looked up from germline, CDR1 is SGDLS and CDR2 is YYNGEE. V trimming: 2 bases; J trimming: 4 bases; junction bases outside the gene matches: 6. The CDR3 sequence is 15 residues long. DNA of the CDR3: TGTGCCAGCAGCGTGACGGGACAGGGTCCCACTGAAGCTTTCTTT. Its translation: CASSVTGQGPTEAFF.

In nucleotides, the CDR3 is TGTGCCAGTAAAGACGGATTTAACTATGGCTACACCTTC. It codes for CASKDGFNYGYTF. This chain links TRBV19 with TRBJ1-2; D unclear. The germline V gene encodes CDR1 LNHDA and CDR2 SQIVND (reference sequence). This CDR3 contains 13 residues. Trimming stripped 7 bases from V and 1 base from J, with 10 bases between. Filled out from reference TRBV19 and TRBJ1-2, the complete variable domain reads DGGITQSPKYLFRKEGQNVTLSCEQNLNHDAMYWYRQDPGQGLRLIYYSQIVNDFQKGDIAEGYSVSREKKESFPLTVTSAQKNPTAFYLCASKDGFNYGYTFGSGTRLTVV.

The CDR3 region is CASWRTGGNQPQHF. CDR3 sequence (DNA): TGTGCCAGTTGGAGGACAGGTGGGAATCAGCCCCAGCATTTT. The rearrangement uses TRBV19 and TRBJ1-5; TRBD1 aligns across 7 bases. This CDR3 has 14 residues. CDR1 is LNHDA and CDR2 is SQIVND in the germline V gene (reference sequence). Unmatched junction bases numbered 8, after V lost 8 bases and J lost 4 bases.

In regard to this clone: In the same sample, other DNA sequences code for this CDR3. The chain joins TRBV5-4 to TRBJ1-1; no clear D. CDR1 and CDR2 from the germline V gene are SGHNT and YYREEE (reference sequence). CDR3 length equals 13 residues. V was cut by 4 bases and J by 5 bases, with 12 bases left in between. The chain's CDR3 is CASSLYSLTEAFF. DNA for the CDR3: TGTGCCAGCAGCCTATACAGTCTGACTGAAGCTTTCTTT.

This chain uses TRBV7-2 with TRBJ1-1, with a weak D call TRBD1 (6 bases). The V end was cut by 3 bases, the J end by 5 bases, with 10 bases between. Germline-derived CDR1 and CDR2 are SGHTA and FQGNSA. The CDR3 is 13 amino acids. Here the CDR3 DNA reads TGTGCCAGCAGCTTGGGGGGCAGGACTGAAGCTTTCTTT. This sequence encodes CASSLGGRTEAFF.

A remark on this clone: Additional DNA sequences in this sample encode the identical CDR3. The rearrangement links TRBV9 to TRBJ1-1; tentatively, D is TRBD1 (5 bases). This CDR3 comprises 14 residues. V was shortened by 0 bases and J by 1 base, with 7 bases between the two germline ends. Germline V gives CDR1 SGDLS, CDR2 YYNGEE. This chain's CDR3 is CASSVATANTEAFF. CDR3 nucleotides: TGTGCCAGCAGCGTAGCGACAGCGAACACTGAAGCTTTCTTT.

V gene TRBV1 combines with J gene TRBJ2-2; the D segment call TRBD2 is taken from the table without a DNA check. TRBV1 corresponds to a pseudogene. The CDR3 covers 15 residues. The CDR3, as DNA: TGCACCCTACAAGGGAGAAAGCGGGAGGCCGGGGAGCTGTTTTTT. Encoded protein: CTLQGRKREAGELFF.

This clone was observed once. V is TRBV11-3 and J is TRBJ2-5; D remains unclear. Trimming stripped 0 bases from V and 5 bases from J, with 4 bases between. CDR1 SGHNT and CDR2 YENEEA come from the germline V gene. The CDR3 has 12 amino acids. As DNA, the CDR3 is TGTGCCAGCAGCTTAGATCGGGAGACCCAGTACTTC. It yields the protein CASSLDRETQYF. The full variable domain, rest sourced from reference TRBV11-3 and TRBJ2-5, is EAGVVQSPRYKIIEKKQPVAFWCNPISGHNTLYWYLQNLGQGPELLIRYENEEAVDDSQLPKDRFSAERLKGVDSTLKIQPAELGDSAVYLCASSLDRETQYFGPGTRLLVL.

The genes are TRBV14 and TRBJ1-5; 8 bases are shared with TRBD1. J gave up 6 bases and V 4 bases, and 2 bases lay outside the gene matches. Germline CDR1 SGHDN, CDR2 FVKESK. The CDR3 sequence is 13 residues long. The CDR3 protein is CASSRDRTQPQHF. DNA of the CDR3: TGTGCCAGCAGCCGGGACAGGACTCAGCCCCAGCATTTT.

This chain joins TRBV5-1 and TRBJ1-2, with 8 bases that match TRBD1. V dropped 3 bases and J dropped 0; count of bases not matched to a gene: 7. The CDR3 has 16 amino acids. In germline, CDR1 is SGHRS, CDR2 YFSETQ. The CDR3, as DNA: TGCGCCAGCAGCTGGGGCCGACAGGGGACTAACTATGGCTACACCTTC. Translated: CASSWGRQGTNYGYTF.

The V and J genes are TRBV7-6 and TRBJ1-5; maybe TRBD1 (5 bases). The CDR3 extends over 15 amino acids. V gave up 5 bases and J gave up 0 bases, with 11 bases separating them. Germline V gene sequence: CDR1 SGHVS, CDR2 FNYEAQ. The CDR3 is CASSPGRLSNQPQHF. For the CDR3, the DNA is TGTGCCAGCAGCCCGGGACGGCTTAGCAATCAGCCCCAGCATTTT.

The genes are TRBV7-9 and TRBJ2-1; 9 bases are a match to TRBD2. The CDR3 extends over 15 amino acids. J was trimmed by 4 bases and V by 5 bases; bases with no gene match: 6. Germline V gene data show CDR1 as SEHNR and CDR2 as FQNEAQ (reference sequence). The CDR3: CASSPRLAGYNEQFF. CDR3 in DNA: TGTGCCAGCAGCCCCAGGCTAGCGGGGTACAATGAGCAGTTCTTC.

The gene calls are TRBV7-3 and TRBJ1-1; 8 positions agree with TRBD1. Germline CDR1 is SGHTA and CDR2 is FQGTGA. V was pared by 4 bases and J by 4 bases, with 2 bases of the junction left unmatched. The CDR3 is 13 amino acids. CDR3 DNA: TGTGCCAGCAGCTCAGGGGGCCGCACTGAAGCTTTCTTT. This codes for CASSSGGRTEAFF.

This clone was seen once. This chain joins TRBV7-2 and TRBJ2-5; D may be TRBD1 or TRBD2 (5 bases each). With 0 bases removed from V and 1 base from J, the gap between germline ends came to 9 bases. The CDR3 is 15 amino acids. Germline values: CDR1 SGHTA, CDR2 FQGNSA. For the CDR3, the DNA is TGTGCCAGCAGCTTAGCGTTTGGGGGCCAAGAGACCCAGTACTTC. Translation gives CASSLAFGGQETQYF.

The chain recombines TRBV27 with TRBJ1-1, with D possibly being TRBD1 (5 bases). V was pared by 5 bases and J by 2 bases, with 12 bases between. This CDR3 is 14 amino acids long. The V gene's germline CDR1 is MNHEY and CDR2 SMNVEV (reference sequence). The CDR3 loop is CASSTRAGNTEAFF. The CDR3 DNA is TGTGCCAGCAGTACCAGGGCAGGTAACACTGAAGCTTTCTTT.

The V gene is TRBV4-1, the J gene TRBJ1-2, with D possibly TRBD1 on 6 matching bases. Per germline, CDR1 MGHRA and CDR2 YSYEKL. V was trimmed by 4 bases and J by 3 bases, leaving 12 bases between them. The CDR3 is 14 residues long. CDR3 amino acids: CASSPTGTDYGYTF. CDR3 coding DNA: TGCGCCAGCAGCCCAACAGGGACGGACTATGGCTACACCTTC.

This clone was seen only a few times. As DNA, the CDR3 is TGTGCCAGCAGGACACAGGGTATGGAAGGCTACACCTTC. It encodes CASRTQGMEGYTF. The chain links TRBV2 to TRBJ1-2; perhaps TRBD1 as D (6 bases). This CDR3 has 13 amino acids. Trimming cost V 6 bases and J 8 bases, with 16 bases left between them. Per the germline V gene, CDR1 is SNHLY and CDR2 is FYNNEI.

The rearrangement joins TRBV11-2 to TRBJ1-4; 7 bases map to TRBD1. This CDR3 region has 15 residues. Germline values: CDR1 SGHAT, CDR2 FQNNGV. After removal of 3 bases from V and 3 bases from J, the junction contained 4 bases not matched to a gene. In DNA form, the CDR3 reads TGTGCCAGCAGCTTGGGGGACAGACCTAATGAAAAACTGTTTTTT. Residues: CASSLGDRPNEKLFF.

In DNA form, the CDR3 reads TGTGCCAGCAGTTATCAGCGGAGGACCGGGGAGCTGTTTTTT. Encoded protein: CASSYQRRTGELFF. J is TRBJ2-2 and V is TRBV6-5, with a weak D call TRBD2 (5 bases). This CDR3 spans 14 amino acids. V lost 3 bases, J lost 5 bases, and 10 bases lay in between. Germline V gene data show CDR1 as MNHEY and CDR2 as SVGAGI.

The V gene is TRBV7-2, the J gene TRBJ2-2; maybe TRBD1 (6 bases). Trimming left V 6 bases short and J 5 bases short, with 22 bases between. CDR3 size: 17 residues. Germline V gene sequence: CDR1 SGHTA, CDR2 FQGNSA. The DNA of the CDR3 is TGTGCCAGCAGTCTCGATCAGGGGCTAACGGTGACCGGGGAGCTGTTTTTT. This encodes CASSLDQGLTVTGELFF. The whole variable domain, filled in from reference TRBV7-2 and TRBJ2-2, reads GAGVSQSPSNKVTEKGKDVELRCDPISGHTALYWYRQSLGQGLEFLIYFQGNSAPDKSGLPSDRFSAERTGGSVSTLTIQRTQQEDSAVYLCASSLDQGLTVTGELFFGEGSRLTVL.

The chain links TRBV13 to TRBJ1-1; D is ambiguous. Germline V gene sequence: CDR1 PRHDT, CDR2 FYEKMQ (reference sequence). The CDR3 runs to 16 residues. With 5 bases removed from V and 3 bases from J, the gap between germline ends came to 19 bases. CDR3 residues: CASSPGPRNRYTEAFF. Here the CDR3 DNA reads TGTGCCAGCAGCCCCGGGCCACGAAACAGATACACTGAAGCTTTCTTT.

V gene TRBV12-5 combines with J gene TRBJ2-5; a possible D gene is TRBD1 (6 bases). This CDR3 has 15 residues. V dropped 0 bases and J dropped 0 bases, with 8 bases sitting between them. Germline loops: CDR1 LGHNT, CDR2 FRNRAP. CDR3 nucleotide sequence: TGTGCTAGTGGTTTGGTCGGACAGTACCAAGAGACCCAGTACTTC. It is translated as CASGLVGQYQETQYF.

As DNA, the CDR3 is TGTGCCAGCAGTGAAAACAGGGCAGCTAATGAAAAACTGTTTTTT. This sequence encodes CASSENRAANEKLFF. The V gene is TRBV2, the J gene TRBJ1-4, with a possible D match to TRBD1 (6 bases). Deletions cut 2 bases from V and 3 bases from J, with 10 bases between. The CDR3 covers 15 residues. Germline-derived CDR1 and CDR2 are SNHLY and FYNNEI.

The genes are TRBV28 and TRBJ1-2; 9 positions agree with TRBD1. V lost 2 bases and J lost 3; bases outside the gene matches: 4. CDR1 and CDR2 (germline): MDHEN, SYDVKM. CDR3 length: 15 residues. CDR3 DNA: TGTGCCAGCAGTTTAGGGACAGGGATCTACTATGGCTACACCTTC. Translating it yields CASSLGTGIYYGYTF.